This T cell receptor beta chain is from a study of T cell repertoires in cytomegalovirus infection. This clonotype was recorded many times. TCRdb itself ran the reads through MiXCR, one entry per CDR3 protein. The sample has some 180,000 distinct CDR3 sequences, roughly a fifth seen once. Trimming pared 3 bases from V and 8 bases from J, leaving 20 bases between. Germline lookup yields CDR1 SGHNT and CDR2 YENEEA. The CDR3 consists of 16 residues. V and J are TRBV11-3 and TRBJ1-3; D might be TRBD1 (6 bases). The receptor's source is a human donor in good health (CMV status not recorded). Some clones in this sample may be carry-over from other donors' samples. The sequencing sample was made of PBMCs. The CDR3 bases are TGTGCCAGCAGCTTCGAAACCGGGGCGGGGGGCGACACCATATATTTT. Residues: CASSFETGAGGDTIYF.